A single sample is the source of the 15 T cell receptor beta chains below, sequenced in a study of shared clonotypes between healthy human individuals. TCRdb's table, derived via immunoSEQ multiplex PCR, lists solely in-frame clones and lacks some. The sample records millions of clones, roughly 94% being singletons. Sequencing was performed on naive CD4+ T cells sorted from blood. The subset: CD45RA+ positively selected. These receptors were taken from a man aged 18 to 30 in good health.

Worth noting for this clone: This sample includes further DNA sequences coding for the same CDR3. CDR3 residues: CASSRQGPYGYTF. In DNA form, the CDR3 reads TGTGCCAGCAGCCGACAGGGGCCCTATGGCTACACCTTC. This chain connects TRBV5-6 to TRBJ1-2, with 8 positions matching TRBD1. The CDR3 has 13 residues. The germline gives CDR1 SGHDT, CDR2 YYEEEE. V lost 4 bases to trimming and J lost 4 bases; unmatched junction nucleotides: 3.

The gene calls are TRBV5-4 and TRBJ1-1; unclear D gene. Germline V gene lookup returns CDR1 SGHNT and CDR2 YYREEE (reference sequence). Trimming cost V 2 bases and J 2 bases, with 16 bases left between them. The CDR3 contains 16 residues. The CDR3 sequence is CASSFVTGWANTEAFF. CDR3 in DNA: TGTGCCAGCAGCTTCGTGACTGGGTGGGCAAACACTGAAGCTTTCTTT.

V usage is TRBV10-3 and J usage is TRBJ2-3; no clear D gene. The CDR3 loop spans 11 amino acids. In germline, CDR1 is ENHRY, CDR2 SYGVKD. V lost 5 bases to trimming and J lost 5 bases, with 5 bases between them. The CDR3 nucleotides read TGTGCCATCAGTACGGGAGATACGCAGTATTTT. Its protein is CAISTGDTQYF.

The gene calls are TRBV5-1 and TRBJ1-6, with no clear D. CDR1 SGHRS and CDR2 YFSETQ come from the germline V gene. CDR3 length: 15 residues. The V end lost 5 bases, the J end lost 4 bases, and 13 bases lay between the germline ends. The CDR3 spells CASRGSGQYNSPLHF. CDR3 sequence (DNA): TGCGCCAGCAGGGGTTCCGGCCAGTATAATTCACCCCTCCACTTT.

The J gene is TRBJ2-7, the V gene TRBV6-6; TRBD2 aligns across 12 bases. The CDR3 sequence is 15 residues long. In germline, CDR1 is MNHNY, CDR2 SVGAGI (reference sequence). Trimming at V came to 7 bases and at J to 2 bases, leaving 6 bases not matched to a gene. The CDR3 DNA sequence: TGTGCCAGCACCCTACTAGCGGGGGGCCCCTACGAGCAGTACTTC. Its translation: CASTLLAGGPYEQYF.

This chain links TRBV6-1 with TRBJ2-3; D gene uncertain. In germline, CDR1 is MNHNS, CDR2 SASEGT. Trimming removed 2 bases from V and 4 bases from J, with 13 bases in between. The CDR3 runs 15 residues. The DNA of the CDR3 is TGTGCCAGCAGTGAATCTAGAGGTTGGGCAGATACGCAGTATTTT. This sequence encodes CASSESRGWADTQYF.

The genes are TRBV9 and TRBJ2-5, with 9 nucleotides matching TRBD1. CDR3 length equals 16 residues. V was pared by 0 bases and J by 4 bases, with 7 bases of the junction left unmatched. The V gene's germline CDR1 is SGDLS and CDR2 YYNGEE. The CDR3 DNA reads TGTGCCAGCAGCGTAGTAGGGGACAGGGCGGGAGAGACCCAGTACTTC. Translated: CASSVVGDRAGETQYF.

The chain uses TRBV4-1 and TRBJ2-3; 11 bases match TRBD2. V lost 10 bases and J lost 5; bases outside the gene matches: 11. CDR3 length: 15 amino acids. Germline V lookup: CDR1 MGHRA, CDR2 YSYEKL. CDR3 bases: TGCGCCATCGGCCCCCTGACTAGCGGGATAGATACGCAGTATTTT. Protein sequence: CAIGPLTSGIDTQYF.

The chain has TRBV21-1 and TRBJ2-3; the D call TRBD2 from the table was never checked on the DNA. TRBV21-1 represents a pseudogene. The CDR3 is 15 amino acids. CDR3: CASSPRAGATDTQYF. CDR3 coding DNA: TGTGCCAGCAGCCCTCGGGCGGGGGCCACAGATACGCAGTATTTT.

The gene calls are TRBV18 and TRBJ2-7; tentatively, D is TRBD1 or TRBD2 (5 bases each). The V end lost 6 bases, the J end lost 0 bases, and 27 bases lay between the germline ends. The CDR3 totals 19 residues. Germline CDR1 is KGHSH and CDR2 is LQKENI. The CDR3 here is CASSQSLGTRGTGSYEQYF. The CDR3 DNA reads TGTGCCAGCTCCCAATCGTTGGGGACGCGAGGTACGGGCTCCTACGAGCAGTACTTC. Together with reference TRBV18 and TRBJ2-7, the CDR3 gives the full variable domain: NAGVMQNPRHLVRRRGQEARLRCSPMKGHSHVYWYRQLPEEGLKFMVYLQKENIIDESGMPKERFSAEFPKEGPSILRIQQVVRGDSAAYFCASSQSLGTRGTGSYEQYFGPGTRLTVT.

For this clone: At one end the junction does not follow the germline gene, possibly because of a read error. This chain links TRBV7-7 with TRBJ2-1, with 13 bases that match TRBD2. CDR1 is SSHAT, CDR2 FNYEAQ, per germline (reference sequence). The CDR3 consists of 15 residues. CDR3 amino acids: CASSDGLAGVHEQFF. For the CDR3, the DNA is TGTGCTAGCAGCGACGGACTAGCGGGAGTGCATGAGCAGTTCTTC.

V and J are TRBV2 and TRBJ2-5, with D possibly being TRBD2 (5 bases). This CDR3 contains 13 residues. V was cut by 6 bases and J by 3 bases, with 11 bases left in between. The germline CDR1 and CDR2 sequences are SNHLY and FYNNEI. The CDR3 sequence: CASRDWSEETQYF. CDR3 DNA: TGTGCCAGCAGGGACTGGTCGGAAGAGACCCAGTACTTC.

Points on this clone: Other DNA sequences in this sample translate to the same CDR3. The chain has TRBV5-1 and TRBJ2-1; 8 positions match TRBD1. Trimming at V came to 3 bases and at J to 4 bases, leaving 6 bases not matched to a gene. The CDR3 length is 15 residues. Germline CDR1 SGHRS, CDR2 YFSETQ. CDR3 in DNA: TGCGCCAGCAGCTCGGGACAGGTATCATACAATGAGCAGTTCTTC. This encodes CASSSGQVSYNEQFF.

The gene calls are TRBV5-1 and TRBJ2-1, with D hard to call. Trimming pared 0 bases from V and 4 bases from J, leaving 11 bases between. The CDR3 is 15 amino acids. Looked up from germline, CDR1 is SGHRS and CDR2 is YFSETQ. The CDR3 DNA is TGCGCCAGCAGCTTGGAGTTGCGCGGATACAATGAGCAGTTCTTC. Its translation: CASSLELRGYNEQFF.

There are a few counts of this clone. The genes are TRBV7-9 and TRBJ1-6; D is uncertain. Germline CDR1 and CDR2: SEHNR and FQNEAQ (reference sequence). Trimming shortened V by 5 bases and J by 8 bases, and 10 bases separated the two germline ends. The CDR3 runs to 13 residues. The CDR3 loop reads CASSTLSYSPLHF. The CDR3 nucleotides are TGTGCCAGCAGCACGCTCTCATATTCACCCCTCCACTTT. The variable domain in full, with the rest retrieved from reference TRBV7-9 and TRBJ1-6, is DTGVSQNPRHKITKRGQNVTFRCDPISEHNRLYWYRQTLGQGPEFLTYFQNEAQLEKSRLLSDRFSAERPKGSFSTLEIQRTEQGDSAMYLCASSTLSYSPLHFGNGTRLTVT.